The 20 T cell receptor beta chains below all came from one sample that was sequenced in a study of type 1 regulatory T cells. TCRdb reanalysed the reads using MiXCR and keeps one entry per CDR3 protein. Of about 65,000 distinct CDR3 sequences listed, approximately 50% are singletons. No antigen has been identified for these receptors. The material sequenced was cultured non-Tr1 T cells, either the whole culture or a sorted T cell fraction (not recorded which). These receptors came from a human donor in good health.

The V and J genes are TRBV9 and TRBJ1-1, with D possibly being TRBD1 (6 bases). The CDR3 sequence is 15 residues long. Germline V lookup: CDR1 SGDLS, CDR2 YYNGEE. The ends were cut back, 0 bases at V and 5 bases at J, with 14 bases in the middle. The CDR3 protein is CASSVDGLRGTEAFF. CDR3 sequence (DNA): TGTGCCAGCAGCGTAGACGGACTAAGGGGGACTGAAGCTTTCTTT.

This clonotype appeared once. The CDR3 DNA sequence: TGTGCCAGCAGCCGGGGGGAGGGGAGGGCTAATGAAAAACTGTTTTTT. Translated: CASSRGEGRANEKLFF. The chain recombines TRBV9 with TRBJ1-4, with D perhaps matching TRBD1 (5 bases). The V gene lost 4 bases and the J gene lost 3 bases, with 16 bases spanning the gap. There are 16 residues in the CDR3. Per the germline V gene, CDR1 is SGDLS and CDR2 is YYNGEE.

This chain connects TRBV5-1 to TRBJ1-1, with 9 bases matching TRBD1. The ends lost 4 bases at V and 12 bases at J; junction bases unmatched: 10. Germline loops: CDR1 SGHRS, CDR2 YFSETQ. The CDR3 has 13 residues. CDR3 sequence (DNA): TGCGCCAGCAGCAAGGACAGGGGCAAATCTTCTTTCTTT. This sequence encodes CASSKDRGKSSFF.

This clonotype was seen a handful of times. This chain joins TRBV3-1 and TRBJ1-3; no firm D call. The CDR3 sequence is 17 residues long. The ends were cut back, 1 base at V and 0 bases at J, with 13 bases in the middle. Germline V lookup: CDR1 LGHDT, CDR2 YNNKEL (reference sequence). CDR3 coding DNA: TGTGCCAGCAGCCAAGCGTGGGTCAGCATCTCTGGAAACACCATATATTTT. Amino acids: CASSQAWVSISGNTIYF.

In this sample, this clonotype turned up a few times. The chain carries TRBV24-1 and TRBJ1-5; no reliable D call. The CDR3 has 13 residues. Germline V lookup: CDR1 KGHDR, CDR2 SFDVKD. V lost 9 bases and J lost 2, with 10 bases in between. This CDR3 reads CATRAWGNQPQHF. The CDR3 DNA reads TGTGCCACCCGGGCTTGGGGCAATCAGCCCCAGCATTTT.

The chain uses TRBV18 and TRBJ1-1, with D perhaps TRBD1 (6 bases). Germline CDR1 is KGHSH and CDR2 is LQKENI. Trimming removed 6 bases at V and 1 base at J, with 15 bases between. The CDR3 contains 15 residues. The CDR3 coding sequence is TGTGCCAGCTCGGAGTCAGGGGTCCGGAACACTGAAGCTTTCTTT. This codes for CASSESGVRNTEAFF.

This clonotype showed up just once. One junction end does not reproduce the germline sequence, and a read error may be involved. The chain uses TRBV20-1 and TRBJ2-1; D call uncertain. CDR1 DFQATT and CDR2 SNEGSKA come from the germline V gene (reference sequence). The CDR3 runs to 15 residues. The CDR3 DNA sequence: TGCAGTGCTAGTCTGAGGCTGGGCTCCTACGATGAGCAGTTCTTC. The encoded protein is CSASLRLGSYDEQFF.

This clonotype came up a few times. The V gene is TRBV6-1, the J gene TRBJ2-5; the D gene could be TRBD1 or TRBD2 (6 bases each). The V end was cut by 2 bases, the J end by 4 bases, with 23 bases between. This CDR3 has 18 amino acids. Per the germline V gene, CDR1 is MNHNS and CDR2 is SASEGT. The CDR3 loop is CASSEQASWGAEIETQYF. CDR3 DNA sequence: TGTGCCAGCAGTGAACAAGCTTCGTGGGGGGCCGAAATAGAGACCCAGTACTTC.

DNA of the CDR3: TGTGCCAGCAGGGCAGGGGGGGCGAACACCGGGGAGCTGTTTTTT. Translating it yields CASRAGGANTGELFF. This rearrangement joins TRBV6-1 to TRBJ2-2; D tentatively reads TRBD1 or TRBD2 (7 bases each). The V end was cut by 6 bases, the J end by 0 bases, with 11 bases between. This CDR3 is built from 15 residues. Germline V CDR1 and CDR2: MNHNS, SASEGT.

J is TRBJ2-5 and V is TRBV20-1; 16 bases are shared with TRBD2. The CDR3 has 15 residues. The germline V gene encodes CDR1 DFQATT and CDR2 SNEGSKA (reference sequence). V was clipped by 5 bases and J by 9 bases; unmatched bases: 9. CDR3 DNA: TGCAGTGCTCGCCCCGGGACTAGCGGGGGGGGGGCCCAGTACTTC. As protein: CSARPGTSGGGAQYF.

This clonotype was detected a few times. The rearrangement links TRBV20-1 to TRBJ1-1; 8 nucleotides align to TRBD1. Trimming at V came to 3 bases and at J to 1 base, leaving 4 bases not matched to a gene. Germline-derived CDR1 and CDR2 are DFQATT and SNEGSKA (reference sequence). This CDR3 is built from 14 residues. The CDR3 DNA reads as TGCAGTGCTAGCCGGGACAGGTGGAACACTGAAGCTTTCTTT. This codes for CSASRDRWNTEAFF.

The V and J genes are TRBV7-2 and TRBJ1-5; unclear D gene. Trimming left V 1 base short and J 5 bases short, with 6 bases between. The germline CDR1 and CDR2 sequences are SGHTA and FQGNSA. CDR3 length: 13 amino acids. CDR3 DNA: TGTGCCAGCAGCTTAGGGGGTCATCAGCCCCAGCATTTT. Translating gives CASSLGGHQPQHF.

Only a few counts were recorded for this clonotype. The CDR3 DNA sequence: TGTGCCAGCAGCCTTAGAGGACAGGGCCCGAATCAGTACTTC. Residues: CASSLRGQGPNQYF. The chain joins TRBV12-3 or TRBV12-4 to TRBJ2-5, with 8 positions matching TRBD1. Trimming cost V 6 bases and J 11 bases; bases outside gene matches: 14. The CDR3 sequence is 14 residues long.

V gene TRBV5-6 combines with J gene TRBJ1-1; a possible D gene is TRBD1 (5 bases). This CDR3 contains 16 residues. The germline CDR1 and CDR2 sequences are SGHDT and YYEEEE. The ends were cut back, 5 bases at V and 1 base at J, with 18 bases in the middle. The DNA for the CDR3 is TGTGCCAGCAGGTCTTGGGGGTGGACTACGAACACTGAAGCTTTCTTT. Amino acid sequence: CASRSWGWTTNTEAFF.

Details on this clonotype: A read error is possible here, since a much larger clone lies one base away. The chain combines TRBV5-1 with TRBJ2-1; 7 bases align to TRBD2. Germline V lookup: CDR1 SGHRS, CDR2 YFSETQ. The CDR3 runs to 15 residues. The J segment lost 5 bases and the V segment lost 0 bases, leaving 5 bases of the junction unmatched. CDR3 region: CASSLGRGFDNEQFF. The CDR3 bases are TGCGCCAGCAGCTTGGGGCGGGGGTTCGACAATGAGCAGTTCTTC. The entire variable domain, with the rest obtained from reference TRBV5-1 and TRBJ2-1, is as follows: KAGVTQTPRYLIKTRGQQVTLSCSPISGHRSVSWYQQTPGQGLQFLFEYFSETQRNKGNFPGRFSGRQFSNSRSEMNVSTLELGDSALYLCASSLGRGFDNEQFFGPGTRLTVL.

This chain uses TRBV27 with TRBJ2-3, with 7 bases identical to TRBD2. The CDR3 has 13 amino acids. CDR1 and CDR2 from the germline V gene are MNHEY and SMNVEV (reference sequence). Trimming at V came to 7 bases and at J to 1 base, leaving 2 bases not matched to a gene. CDR3 nucleotides: TGTGCCAGCAATGGGAGGGGCACAGATACGCAGTATTTT. As protein: CASNGRGTDTQYF.

CDR3 bases: TGTGCCATCAGTGAATCCGGACAGGGGGCAGGGAACTACTACAATGAGCAGTTCTTC. Its translation: CAISESGQGAGNYYNEQFF. The chain has TRBV10-3 and TRBJ2-1, with TRBD1 matching 11 bases. After removal of 3 bases from V and 3 bases from J, the junction contained 13 bases not matched to a gene. The CDR3 runs to 19 residues. Germline lookup yields CDR1 ENHRY and CDR2 SYGVKD.

This chain uses TRBV5-4 with TRBJ1-4; D is unresolved. The CDR3 contains 14 residues. V gave up 0 bases and J gave up 8 bases, with 11 bases separating them. Looked up from germline, CDR1 is SGHNT and CDR2 is YYREEE (reference sequence). The CDR3 nucleotides are TGTGCCAGCAGCTTGGGAGGAGGCGAAGAAAAACTGTTTTTT. It specifies CASSLGGGEEKLFF.

This chain joins TRBV11-2 and TRBJ2-1; no firm D call. Germline CDR1 SGHAT, CDR2 FQNNGV. There are 13 residues in the CDR3. With 0 bases removed from V and 9 bases from J, the gap between germline ends came to 9 bases. The CDR3 here is CASSLDRVGEQFF. The CDR3 nucleotides are TGTGCCAGCAGCTTAGATCGGGTGGGTGAGCAGTTCTTC.

V gene TRBV12-3 or TRBV12-4 combines with J gene TRBJ1-1, with a weak D call TRBD1 (6 bases). Between the trimmed V and J ends, which lost 7 bases and 0 bases, there was a span of 36 bases. The CDR3 is 22 amino acids. The CDR3 nucleotides read TGTGCCAGCACACATCTCCCCCTTCGGCGACAGGTAGGCGTGCTGATGAACACTGAAGCTTTCTTT. Amino acids: CASTHLPLRRQVGVLMNTEAFF.